This T cell receptor (beta chain) is from a study of shared clonotypes between healthy human individuals. Study-level background: Contributing individuals were a couple of females and a few males aged 18 to 49. General study points: Sampling covered blood only; tissue repertoires likely differ. What naive subsets generally showed was a larger estimated richness than memory subsets showed.

V was pared by 4 bases and J by 4 bases, with 13 bases between. Germline CDR1 MNHNY, CDR2 SVGAGI (reference sequence). This CDR3 comprises 14 residues. With regard to this clone: Its antigen is unknown.

Generated by immunoSEQ multiplex PCR, the TCRdb table keeps only in-frame clones and is missing some. Here the sample spans approximately 2,000,000 clones, less than 95% being singletons. Sequencing input: naive CD4+ T cells from PBMCs. The subset: CD45RA+ positively selected. The clonotype originates from a man aged 18 to 35 in good health. Some clones in this sample may be carry-over from other donors' samples. The chain combines TRBV6-6 with TRBJ2-5; D may correspond to TRBD1 or TRBD2 (5 bases each). This CDR3 reads CASSSPPGTETQYF. Written as DNA, the CDR3 is TGTGCCAGCAGTTCCCCCCCAGGGACAGAGACCCAGTACTTC.